The 13 T cell receptor beta chains below were found in one sample sequenced in a study of T and B cells in COVID-19 patients. From blood, roughly 250-550 ng of genomic DNA served as TRB template. Multiplex PCR with BIOMED2 TRB-A/B primer pools amplified TRB rearrangements. TCRdb ran MiXCR on the multiplex PCR reads and lists one entry per CDR3 protein. The sample carries over 9,000 distinct CDR3 sequences, around 33% recorded once. Sequenced: blood. Every receptor here comes from a human donor who had recovered from COVID-19.

The chain has TRBV5-6 and TRBJ2-7, with D perhaps matching TRBD2 (6 bases). CDR1 SGHDT and CDR2 YYEEEE come from the germline V gene. The CDR3 covers 15 residues. Trimming cost V 4 bases and J 2 bases, with 16 bases left between them. CDR3 residues: CASSTNPGLTYEQYF. The CDR3 bases are TGTGCCAGCAGCACCAATCCGGGACTGACCTACGAGCAGTACTTC.

The gene calls are TRBV27 and TRBJ1-1, with D hard to call. The CDR3 loop spans 12 amino acids. The germline V and J ends were trimmed by 7 bases and 11 bases, with 17 bases remaining between them. Germline CDR1 is MNHEY and CDR2 is SMNVEV (reference sequence). The CDR3 reads CASIDGFLGAFF. In DNA, the CDR3 is TGTGCCAGCATTGACGGGTTCTTAGGGGCTTTCTTT.

This clonotype was found a few times. This chain uses TRBV15 with TRBJ1-5, with 8 bases lining up with TRBD1. This CDR3 is 18 amino acids long. CDR1 is LNHNV and CDR2 is YYDKDF in the germline V gene (reference sequence). Losses at the gene ends were 2 bases for V and 1 base for J; bases not matched to a gene: 10. Here the CDR3 DNA reads TGTGCCACCAGCAGAACCCGAACAGGGGGAGTGAGCAATCAGCCCCAGCATTTT. Protein sequence: CATSRTRTGGVSNQPQHF.

Regarding this clonotype: An end of the junction does not agree with germline; a read error may underlie this. Here the CDR3 reads CASSLASGGLGETQYF. The CDR3 DNA reads TGTGCCAGCAGCTTAGCAAGCGGGGGGCTAGGAGAGACCCAGTACTTC. This chain links TRBV5-1 with TRBJ2-5; TRBD2 matches 9 bases. This CDR3 has 16 residues. In germline, CDR1 is SGHRS, CDR2 YFSETQ.

This sequence joins TRBV6-5 and TRBJ2-1; 9 bases are shared with TRBD2. The V gene's germline CDR1 is MNHEY and CDR2 SVGAGI. V shed 0 bases and J 3 bases; nucleotides not matched to a gene: 9. This CDR3 region has 18 residues. CDR3 loop: CASSYSTSSGAFYNEQFF. Written as DNA, the CDR3 is TGTGCCAGCAGTTACTCGACGTCTAGCGGGGCGTTCTACAATGAGCAGTTCTTC.

This clonotype was detected only a few times. This sequence joins TRBV6-6 and TRBJ1-1; no definite D call. CDR3 length equals 14 residues. CDR1 and CDR2 from the germline V gene are MNHNY and SVGAGI (reference sequence). Deletions cut 2 bases from V and 5 bases from J, with 12 bases between. For the CDR3, the DNA is TGTGCCAGCAGTTACCCCGAAGTAGGTACTGAAGCTTTCTTT. This encodes CASSYPEVGTEAFF.

This clonotype has more than one count but fewer than ten. This rearrangement joins TRBV12-3 or TRBV12-4 to TRBJ2-1, with D unresolved. The V end was cut by 4 bases, the J end by 4 bases, with 5 bases between. The CDR3 extends over 12 amino acids. In nucleotides, the CDR3 is TGTGCCAGCAGTTCCCTATACAATGAGCAGTTCTTC. Its translation: CASSSLYNEQFF.

Relative to its sample, this clonotype is medium-sized (0.01 to 0.1%). The rearrangement links TRBV11-1 to TRBJ2-7, with 11 bases that match TRBD1. The V segment lost 0 bases and the J segment 0 bases; nucleotides outside the gene matches: 1. The CDR3 loop spans 16 amino acids. Germline V CDR1 and CDR2: SGHAT, FQDESV (reference sequence). CDR3 nucleotide sequence: TGTGCCAGCAGCTTAGCAGGGACAGGGGGCTCCTACGAGCAGTACTTC. Protein: CASSLAGTGGSYEQYF.

The J gene is TRBJ2-3, the V gene TRBV18, with 8 bases aligning to TRBD2. Germline V CDR1 and CDR2: KGHSH, LQKENI. The CDR3 has 16 residues. The junction had 3 bases not matched to a gene; V was cut back by 0 bases and J by 1 base. The CDR3 sequence is CASSPPGLGGTDTQYF. In DNA form, the CDR3 reads TGTGCCAGCTCACCACCGGGACTAGGGGGCACAGATACGCAGTATTTT.

This sequence joins TRBV20-1 and TRBJ1-5; D is uncertain. From germline, CDR1 is DFQATT and CDR2 SNEGSKA (reference sequence). The CDR3 contains 14 residues. V lost 5 bases to trimming and J lost 3 bases, with 14 bases between them. The chain's CDR3 is CSAYNTADNQPQHF. The CDR3 DNA is TGCAGTGCTTACAACACGGCGGACAATCAGCCCCAGCATTTT.

Judged by abundance, this clonotype is medium-sized. The chain couples TRBV19 to TRBJ2-6; D is possibly TRBD2 (5 bases). Looked up from germline, CDR1 is LNHDA and CDR2 is SQIVND (reference sequence). Trimming removed 5 bases from V and 0 bases from J, with 11 bases in between. The CDR3 is made up of 16 amino acids. The CDR3 spells CASSGGPSSGANVLTF. The CDR3 nucleotides are TGTGCCAGTAGTGGAGGACCCAGCTCTGGGGCCAACGTCCTGACTTTC.

The chain links TRBV5-6 to TRBJ2-3, with D hard to call. The germline V gene encodes CDR1 SGHDT and CDR2 YYEEEE. Trimming left V 0 bases short and J 8 bases short, with 10 bases between. CDR3 length equals 13 residues. The CDR3 sequence: CASSLASVGTQYF. The CDR3 coding sequence is TGTGCCAGCAGCTTGGCATCGGTGGGTACGCAGTATTTT.

J is TRBJ1-5 and V is TRBV6-5; no clear D gene. CDR3 length: 13 residues. Germline V gene sequence: CDR1 MNHEY, CDR2 SVGAGI. Trimming stripped 5 bases from V and 3 bases from J, with 8 bases between. CDR3 DNA sequence: TGTGCCAGCAGTAGGAGCCCCAATCAGCCCCAGCATTTT. Translation: CASSRSPNQPQHF.